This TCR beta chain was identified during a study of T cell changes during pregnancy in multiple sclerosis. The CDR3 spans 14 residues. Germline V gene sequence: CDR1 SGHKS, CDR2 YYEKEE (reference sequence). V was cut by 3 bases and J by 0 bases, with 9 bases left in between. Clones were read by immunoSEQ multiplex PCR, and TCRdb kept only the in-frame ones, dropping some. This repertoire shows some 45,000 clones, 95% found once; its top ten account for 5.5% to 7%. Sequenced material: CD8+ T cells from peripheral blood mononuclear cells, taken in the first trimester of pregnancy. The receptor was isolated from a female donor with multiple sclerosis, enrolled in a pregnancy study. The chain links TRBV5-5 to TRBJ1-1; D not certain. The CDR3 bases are TGTGCCAGCAGCTCCTCGGAGGTGAACACTGAAGCTTTCTTT. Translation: CASSSSEVNTEAFF.